This TCR beta chain was sequenced in a study of beta chain features in type 1 diabetes. Populations isolated by sorting all had purity greater than 95%. About this clone itself: Its antigen is currently unknown.

Points from the study as a whole: More deletions and fewer insertions at VDJ junctions were seen in type 1 diabetes patients. Possible PCR preference for shorter templates applied equally to patients and controls.

The authors reverse transcribed all of the isolated RNA, so sequencing captured expressed TCRB transcripts. Sequencing was performed with immunoSEQ multiplex PCR; in TCRdb, only in-frame clones are kept and a portion is missing. The sample has about 900,000 clones; 15% to 20% are singletons. The TCR sequence derives from a woman under 30 in good health. Sequencing input: naive CD4+ T cells from blood.

CDR3 sequence: CASSLWGTGGSGYTF. In nucleotides, the CDR3 is TGTGCCAGCAGTTTATGGGGGACAGGGGGCTCTGGCTACACCTTC. V is TRBV28 and J is TRBJ1-2, with TRBD1 matching over 12 bases. Germline assignment: CDR1 MDHEN and CDR2 SYDVKM. The CDR3 runs to 15 residues. Germline trimming cut 0 bases from V and 7 bases from J; bases unmatched to any gene: 3.